A single sample gave rise to the 7 T cell receptor beta chains below, sequenced in a study of shared clonotypes between healthy human individuals. Generated by immunoSEQ multiplex PCR, the TCRdb table keeps only in-frame clones and is missing some. Of 1 million to 1.2 million clones listed, approximately 77% were seen once; the top ten hold 0.89%. The sample consisted of memory CD4+ T cells from PBMCs. The sample's subset: CD45RA-negative fraction. These receptors all come from a man aged 18 to 30 in good health. Some clones in this sample may be carry-over from other donors' samples.

The chain has TRBV9 and TRBJ2-5; D call uncertain. The CDR3 sequence is 14 residues long. Germline CDR1 SGDLS, CDR2 YYNGEE. The V end was cut by 1 base, the J end by 2 bases, with 9 bases between. The CDR3 sequence is CASSVFGGQETQYF. The DNA for the CDR3 is TGTGCCAGCAGCGTATTCGGCGGACAAGAGACCCAGTACTTC. Together with reference TRBV9 and TRBJ2-5, the CDR3 gives the full variable domain: DSGVTQTPKHLITATGQRVTLRCSPRSGDLSVYWYQQSLDQGLQFLIQYYNGEERAKGNILERFSAQQFPDLHSELNLSSLELGDSALYFCASSVFGGQETQYFGPGTRLLVL.

The chain couples TRBV5-1 to TRBJ2-1; D is undetermined. CDR3 length: 12 amino acids. V lost 3 bases and J lost 5, with 6 bases in between. The V gene's germline CDR1 is SGHRS and CDR2 YFSETQ. CDR3 coding DNA: TGCGCCAGCAGCTCCACCCACAATGAGCAGTTCTTC. Protein: CASSSTHNEQFF. The full variable domain, with the rest looked up from reference TRBV5-1 and TRBJ2-1, is KAGVTQTPRYLIKTRGQQVTLSCSPISGHRSVSWYQQTPGQGLQFLFEYFSETQRNKGNFPGRFSGRQFSNSRSEMNVSTLELGDSALYLCASSSTHNEQFFGPGTRLTVL.

The chain uses TRBV7-3 and TRBJ1-2; 11 positions agree with TRBD1. V trimming: 0 bases; J trimming: 8 bases; junction bases outside the gene matches: 5. Per germline, CDR1 SGHTA and CDR2 FQGTGA. The CDR3 consists of 15 residues. CDR3 bases: TGTGCCAGCAGCTTAACTGGACAGGGGGCAAGGGGCTACACCTTC. Translation gives CASSLTGQGARGYTF.

The V call is TRBV6-5, the J call TRBJ2-1; D is ambiguous. Germline V gives CDR1 MNHEY, CDR2 SVGAGI. Trimming removed 2 bases at V and 6 bases at J, with 17 bases between. The CDR3 length is 16 residues. The CDR3 loop reads CASSYVRLPPANEQFF. CDR3 bases: TGTGCCAGCAGTTACGTTAGACTCCCCCCCGCCAATGAGCAGTTCTTC.

This clone was detected only once. The chain is built from TRBV15 and TRBJ2-7; weak D call: TRBD1 (5 bases). V was pared by 2 bases and J by 0 bases, with 14 bases between. The CDR3 spans 16 residues. Germline CDR1 reads LNHNV; CDR2 reads YYDKDF (reference sequence). The CDR3 sequence is CATSRTTAFSSYEQYF. CDR3 DNA sequence: TGTGCCACCAGCAGAACGACAGCGTTTAGCTCCTACGAGCAGTACTTC.

This chain connects TRBV7-2 to TRBJ2-3, with 7 bases identical to TRBD1. Germline lookup yields CDR1 SGHTA and CDR2 FQGNSA. CDR3 length: 15 residues. The junction had 6 bases not matched to a gene; V was cut back by 6 bases and J by 0 bases. The CDR3 loop is CASRRQGLSTDTQYF. The CDR3 nucleotides read TGTGCCAGCAGACGACAGGGTCTGAGCACAGATACGCAGTATTTT.

The chain uses TRBV6-1 and TRBJ2-7; TRBD2 matches 11 bases. Germline V gene sequence: CDR1 MNHNS, CDR2 SASEGT. This CDR3 comprises 14 residues. V lost 6 bases and J lost 3; bases outside the gene matches: 4. The CDR3 DNA follows: TGTGCCAGCAGGGGTCTAGCGGGAGGCTACGAGCAGTACTTC. Translating gives CASRGLAGGYEQYF.